These T cell receptor beta chains were read from a single sample in a study of regulatory and conventional T cells in RAG deficiency. Method: immunoSEQ multiplex PCR; TCRdb's copy keeps in-frame clones and lacks some. The table has about 12,000 clones, approximately 94% seen once. The sample was also linked to a second study, of regulatory T cells.

Sequencing was performed on CD127- CD25+ CD4+ Tregs sorted from blood. Receptor source: a human donor in good health. CDR3s include the opening cysteine and the closing phenylalanine or tryptophan. Each record gives: D gene, V gene, clone size, J gene, CDR3 DNA, CDR3 protein. The D gene is left open where the match is weak. Clone size is stated in some rows and not others, as once, few, many or a class when expanded.

.	TRBV15	.	TRBJ1-6	TGTGCCACCAGCAGAGAGCGGGATTCACCCCTCCACTTT	CATSRERDSPLHF
TRBD2	TRBV9	.	TRBJ2-7	TGTGCCAGCAGCGCTGCCGGGACTAACGGTCTCGAGCAGTACTTC	CASSAAGTNGLEQYF
.	TRBV6-6	once	TRBJ2-5	TGTGCCAGCAGTTCCGCTAGCCTAGAGACCCAGTACTTC	CASSSASLETQYF
TRBD1	TRBV5-6	.	TRBJ1-6	TGTGCCAGCAGCCTGGGGACAGCTTCAAGCTCCGCCTTT	CASSLGTASSSAF
TRBD1	TRBV25-1	.	TRBJ1-6	TGTGCCAGCAGTGATACAGGGGAAGCCTATAATTCCCCCCTCCACTTT	CASSDTGEAYNSPLHF
.	TRBV10-1	.	TRBJ2-7	TGCGCCAGCAGTGAGGGCGGGAAGAAGGGGCAGTACTTC	CASSEGGKKGQYF
.	TRBV19	once	TRBJ1-2	TGTGCCAGTAGTATAGATCGGCGATCGGGAGGCGGCTACACCTTC	CASSIDRRSGGGYTF
.	TRBV19	.	TRBJ2-1	TGTGCCAGTAGTCCAGGACAAGTTTACAATGAGCAGTTCTTC	CASSPGQVYNEQFF
.	TRBV5-1	.	TRBJ2-2	TGCGCCAGCAGCTTCTCAGGGACCGGGGAGCTGTTTTTT	CASSFSGTGELFF
TRBD1	TRBV5-6	.	TRBJ1-1	TGTGCCAGCAGCCCCGGGACAGGGCGAATGAACACTGAAGCTTTCTTT	CASSPGTGRMNTEAFF
.	TRBV4-2	.	TRBJ1-2	TGTGCCAGCAGCCAAGATCGGGTCTCTATCTATGGCTACACCTTC	CASSQDRVSIYGYTF
TRBD1	TRBV9	.	TRBJ2-3	TGTGCCAGCAGCGTAGGTCGAACAGGGGGCACAGATACGCAGTATTTT	CASSVGRTGGTDTQYF
.	TRBV10-3	.	TRBJ2-7	TGTGCCATCAGCCCCCGCCAGCAGGCCTACGAGCAGTACTTC	CAISPRQQAYEQYF
TRBD1	TRBV19	once	TRBJ1-1	TGTGCCAGTAGAAGCCATCAGGGGGCCACGAACACTGAAGCTTTCTTT	CASRSHQGATNTEAFF
TRBD2	TRBV19	.	TRBJ2-3	TGTGCCAGTAGTATAGCTAGCGGCATGGGGGGGACGCAGTATTTT	CASSIASGMGGTQYF
TRBD1	TRBV2	.	TRBJ2-3	TGTGCCAGCAGTAGACAGGGTGCGGATACGCAGTATTTT	CASSRQGADTQYF
.	TRBV18	.	TRBJ2-7	TGTGCCAGCTCACCACGGGGGGTCTCCTACGAGCAGTACTTC	CASSPRGVSYEQYF
TRBD1	TRBV4-1	once	TRBJ2-7	TGCGCCAGCAGCCAGAGACCGGGACAGGGGTCCTACGAGCAGTACTTC	CASSQRPGQGSYEQYF
.	TRBV28	.	TRBJ1-4	TGTGCCAGCAACCCCCGACGGGATTTCCGGGAAAAACTGTTTTTT	CASNPRRDFREKLFF
TRBD1	TRBV10-2	.	TRBJ2-1	TGCGCCAGCAGTGTTGGGACAGGGGGCTTGAATGAGCAGTTCTTC	CASSVGTGGLNEQFF
.	TRBV7-9	.	TRBJ1-2	TGTGCCAGCAGCTTAGTATACCCAGGGTTTGGCTACACCTTC	CASSLVYPGFGYTF
.	TRBV19	.	TRBJ1-6	TGTGCCAGTAGTAGGGCGGACTATAATTCCCCCCTCCACTTT	CASSRADYNSPLHF
.	TRBV5-1	.	TRBJ2-7	TGCGCCAGCAGCCGAGGACAAGCCTACGAGCAGTACTTC	CASSRGQAYEQYF
.	TRBV6-5	once	TRBJ2-7	TGTGCCAGCAGGCCTCTGGGACAAACCTACGAGCAGTACTTC	CASRPLGQTYEQYF
TRBD1	TRBV7-9	.	TRBJ1-2	TGTGCCAGCAGCTGGGGAAATAGCCGGGACAGTTCTCCTATCTATGGCTACACCTTC	CASSWGNSRDSSPIYGYTF
TRBD1	TRBV18	.	TRBJ1-4	TGTGCCAGCTCAAACCGGGACAGGGTTGAAAAACTGTTTTTT	CASSNRDRVEKLFF
.	TRBV27	.	TRBJ1-5	TGTGCCAGCAGTTTGCGGGGCCAACAGCCCCAGCATTTT	CASSLRGQQPQHF
.	TRBV28	.	TRBJ2-4	TGTGCCAGCAGTTTCGCTTACAGTCTAGCCAAAAACATTCAGTACTTC	CASSFAYSLAKNIQYF
.	TRBV28	large	TRBJ1-5	TGTGCCAGCAGTACCCATGGTCAGGGAGGTATGGAGCCCCAGCATTTT	CASSTHGQGGMEPQHF
TRBD2	TRBV14	.	TRBJ2-3	TGTGCCAGCAGCCGAGTCGGCGGGGGGCCTCGCACAGATACGCAGTATTTT	CASSRVGGGPRTDTQYF
TRBD2	TRBV18	.	TRBJ2-7	TGTGCCAGCTCCCCATCCCAATTAGCGGGGGGGCCCGCCGAGCAGTACTTC	CASSPSQLAGGPAEQYF
.	TRBV11-2	once	TRBJ1-2	TGTGCCAGCAGCTTAGACAGGATTAACTATGGCTACACCTTC	CASSLDRINYGYTF
TRBD1	TRBV19	.	TRBJ1-5	TGTGCCAGCGCCCTAGGGACAGGGAGTTATCAAGGTCAGCCCCAGCATTTT	CASALGTGSYQGQPQHF
.	TRBV27	.	TRBJ2-1	TGTGCCAGCAGTTTTAGGAGAACCTACAATGAGCAGTTCTTC	CASSFRRTYNEQFF
.	TRBV10-1	once	TRBJ1-1	TGCGCCAGCAGTGAAGGGGGGAACACTGAAGCTTTCTTT	CASSEGGNTEAFF
TRBD1	TRBV5-4	once	TRBJ2-1	TGTGCCAGCAGGAGGCTGGGACAGGGGCGCTACAATGAGCAGTTCTTC	CASRRLGQGRYNEQFF
.	TRBV7-8	.	TRBJ2-7	TGTGCCAGCAGCCCCGGCAGGGGAACCTACGAGCAGTACTTC	CASSPGRGTYEQYF
TRBD2	TRBV11-2	.	TRBJ2-5	TGTGCCAGCAGCCGCGGACTAGCGGGGGGGCAAGAGACCCAGTACTTC	CASSRGLAGGQETQYF
TRBD1	TRBV27	once	TRBJ2-5	TGTGCCAGCAGGAACATGGGACAGGGGGCGGGGGAGACCCAGTACTTC	CASRNMGQGAGETQYF
TRBD1	TRBV2	once	TRBJ2-7	TGTGCCAGCAGTGGGGGGGACAGGACGAGGGAGCAGTACTTC	CASSGGDRTREQYF
.	TRBV5-1	.	TRBJ2-1	TGCGCCAGCAGCCCCGGACGGCTAGCTGTTCATGAGCAGTTCTTC	CASSPGRLAVHEQFF
.	TRBV6-5	.	TRBJ2-7	TGTGCCAGCAGTTATGACAGGAACTCCTACGAGCAGTACTTC	CASSYDRNSYEQYF
.	TRBV29-1	.	TRBJ1-1	TGCAGCGTTGGGTTTACCCAACAAACTGAAGCTTTCTTT	CSVGFTQQTEAFF
.	TRBV5-6	.	TRBJ1-2	TGTGCCAGCAAGCAAACAGGGATCAACTATGGCTACACCTTC	CASKQTGINYGYTF
.	TRBV6-5	.	TRBJ1-2	TGTGCCAGCAGTTACTTACAGGGTTCTGGCTACACCTTC	CASSYLQGSGYTF
.	TRBV27	.	TRBJ1-5	TGTGCCAGCAGTTTATCATGGACAGCAGGCAATCAGCCCCAGCATTTT	CASSLSWTAGNQPQHF
TRBD1	TRBV5-1	.	TRBJ1-6	TGCGCCAGCAGTCCAGGGGGATCACCCCTCCACTTT	CASSPGGSPLHF
.	TRBV6-1	.	TRBJ1-5	TGTGCCAGCACTCTCGAGGGCAGGCCGCCCCAGCATTTT	CASTLEGRPPQHF
.	TRBV10-1	.	TRBJ1-2	TGCGCCAGCATCTTCCTTAAGGGGAACTATGGCTACACCTTC	CASIFLKGNYGYTF